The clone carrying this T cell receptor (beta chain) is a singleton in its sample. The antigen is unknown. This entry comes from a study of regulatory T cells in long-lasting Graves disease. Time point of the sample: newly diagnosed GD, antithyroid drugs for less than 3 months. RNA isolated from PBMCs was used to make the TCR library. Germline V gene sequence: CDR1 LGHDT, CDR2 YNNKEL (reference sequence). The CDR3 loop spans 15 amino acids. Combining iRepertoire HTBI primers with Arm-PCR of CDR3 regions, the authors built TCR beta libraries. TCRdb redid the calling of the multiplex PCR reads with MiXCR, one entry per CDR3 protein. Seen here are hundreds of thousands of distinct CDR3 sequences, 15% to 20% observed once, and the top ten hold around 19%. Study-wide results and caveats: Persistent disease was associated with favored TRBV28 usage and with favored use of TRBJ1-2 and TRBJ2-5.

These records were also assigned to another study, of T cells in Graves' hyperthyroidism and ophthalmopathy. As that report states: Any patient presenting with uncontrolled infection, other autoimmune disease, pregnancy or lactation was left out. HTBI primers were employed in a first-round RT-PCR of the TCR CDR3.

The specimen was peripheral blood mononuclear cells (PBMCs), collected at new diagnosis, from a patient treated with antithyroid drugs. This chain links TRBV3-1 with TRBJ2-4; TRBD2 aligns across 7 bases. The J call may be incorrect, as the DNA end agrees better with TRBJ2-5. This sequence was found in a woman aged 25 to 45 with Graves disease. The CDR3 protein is CASSRGGGSVKTQYF. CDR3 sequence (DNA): TGTGCCAGCAGCCGGGGCGGGGGATCGGTTAAGACCCAGTACTTC.